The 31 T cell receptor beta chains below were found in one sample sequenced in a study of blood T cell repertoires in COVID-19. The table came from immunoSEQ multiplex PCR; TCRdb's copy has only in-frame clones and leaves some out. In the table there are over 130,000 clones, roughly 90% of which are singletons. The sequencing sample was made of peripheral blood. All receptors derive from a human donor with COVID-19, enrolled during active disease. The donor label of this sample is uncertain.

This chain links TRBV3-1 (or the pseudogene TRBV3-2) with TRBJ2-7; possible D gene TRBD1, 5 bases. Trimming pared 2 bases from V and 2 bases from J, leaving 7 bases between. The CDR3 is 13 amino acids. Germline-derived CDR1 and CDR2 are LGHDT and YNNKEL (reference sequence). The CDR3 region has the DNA TGTGCCAGCAGCCAAACAGGTACCTACGAGCAGTACTTC. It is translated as CASSQTGTYEQYF.

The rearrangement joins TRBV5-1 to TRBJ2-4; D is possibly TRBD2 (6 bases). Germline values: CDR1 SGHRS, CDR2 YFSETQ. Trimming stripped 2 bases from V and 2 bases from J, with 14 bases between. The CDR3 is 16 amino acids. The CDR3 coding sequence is TGCGCCAGCAGCTTAGGAGGGGCTCCAACCAAAAACATTCAGTACTTC. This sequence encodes CASSLGGAPTKNIQYF.

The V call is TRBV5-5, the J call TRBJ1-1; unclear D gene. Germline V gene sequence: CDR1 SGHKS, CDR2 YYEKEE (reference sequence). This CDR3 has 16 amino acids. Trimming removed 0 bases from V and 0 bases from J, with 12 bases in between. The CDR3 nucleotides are TGTGCCAGCAGCTTGGGAAGAGCTCTAATGAACACTGAAGCTTTCTTT. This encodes CASSLGRALMNTEAFF.

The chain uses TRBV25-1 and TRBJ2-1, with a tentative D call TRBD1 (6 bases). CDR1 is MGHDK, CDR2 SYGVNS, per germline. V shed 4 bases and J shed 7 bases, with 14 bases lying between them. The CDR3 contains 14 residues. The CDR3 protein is CASSGGGRVNEQFF. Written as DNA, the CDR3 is TGTGCCAGCAGTGGAGGGGGTCGGGTAAATGAGCAGTTCTTC. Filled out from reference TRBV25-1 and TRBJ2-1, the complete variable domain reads EADIYQTPRYLVIGTGKKITLECSQTMGHDKMYWYQQDPGMELHLIHYSYGVNSTEKGDLSSESTVSRIRTEHFPLTLESARPSHTSQYLCASSGGGRVNEQFFGPGTRLTVL.

The CDR3 DNA reads as TGTGCCAGCTCACCAGGCACTCGGACGGGGATTCACTACGAGCAGTACTTC. This sequence encodes CASSPGTRTGIHYEQYF. The genes are TRBV18 and TRBJ2-7, with a tentative D call TRBD2 (5 bases). Trimming left V 2 bases short and J 3 bases short, with 20 bases between. This CDR3 is 17 amino acids long. Germline-derived CDR1 and CDR2 are KGHSH and LQKENI.

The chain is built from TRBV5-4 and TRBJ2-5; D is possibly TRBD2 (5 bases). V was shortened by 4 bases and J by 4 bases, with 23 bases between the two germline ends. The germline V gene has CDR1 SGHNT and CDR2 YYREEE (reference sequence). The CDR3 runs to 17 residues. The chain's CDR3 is CASSPEGSNFRRETQYF. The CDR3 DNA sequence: TGTGCCAGCAGCCCCGAGGGAAGCAATTTTAGGCGAGAGACCCAGTACTTC.

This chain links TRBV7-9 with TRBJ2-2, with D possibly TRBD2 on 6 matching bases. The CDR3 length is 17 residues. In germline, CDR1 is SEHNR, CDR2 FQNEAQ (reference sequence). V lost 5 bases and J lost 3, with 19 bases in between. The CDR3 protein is CASSPRGREDYTGELFF. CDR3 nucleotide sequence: TGTGCCAGCAGCCCGCGGGGTAGGGAAGATTACACCGGGGAGCTGTTTTTT.

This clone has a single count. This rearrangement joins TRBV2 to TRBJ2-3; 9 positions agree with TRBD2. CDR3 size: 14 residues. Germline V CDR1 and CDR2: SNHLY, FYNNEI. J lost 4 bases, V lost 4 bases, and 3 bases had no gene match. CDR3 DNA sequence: TGTGCCAGCAGTGGACTAGCGGACGCAGATACGCAGTATTTT. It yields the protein CASSGLADADTQYF.

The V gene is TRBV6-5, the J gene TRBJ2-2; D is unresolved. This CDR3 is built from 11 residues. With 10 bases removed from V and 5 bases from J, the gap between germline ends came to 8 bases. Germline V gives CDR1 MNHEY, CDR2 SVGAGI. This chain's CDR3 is CATSGTGELFF. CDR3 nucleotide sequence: TGTGCCACGTCAGGTACCGGGGAGCTGTTTTTT.

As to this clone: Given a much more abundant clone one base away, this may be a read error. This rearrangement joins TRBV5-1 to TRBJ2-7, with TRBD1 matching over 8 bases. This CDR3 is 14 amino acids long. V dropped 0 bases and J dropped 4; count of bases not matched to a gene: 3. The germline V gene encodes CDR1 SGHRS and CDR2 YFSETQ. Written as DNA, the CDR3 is TGCGCCAGCAGCTTGGATCAGGGGGCGTACGAGCAGTACTTC. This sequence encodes CASSLDQGAYEQYF.

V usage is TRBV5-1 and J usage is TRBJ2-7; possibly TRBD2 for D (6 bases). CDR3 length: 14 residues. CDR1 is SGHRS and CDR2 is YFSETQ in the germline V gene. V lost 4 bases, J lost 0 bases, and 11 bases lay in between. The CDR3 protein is CASSPTRNSYEQYF. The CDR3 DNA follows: TGCGCCAGCAGCCCGACTAGAAACTCCTACGAGCAGTACTTC.

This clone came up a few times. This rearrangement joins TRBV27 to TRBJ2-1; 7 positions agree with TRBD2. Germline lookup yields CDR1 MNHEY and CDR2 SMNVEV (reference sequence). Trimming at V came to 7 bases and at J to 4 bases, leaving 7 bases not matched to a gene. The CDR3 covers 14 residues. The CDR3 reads CASTPGGPYNEQFF. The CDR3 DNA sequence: TGTGCCAGCACCCCGGGGGGACCTTACAATGAGCAGTTCTTC.

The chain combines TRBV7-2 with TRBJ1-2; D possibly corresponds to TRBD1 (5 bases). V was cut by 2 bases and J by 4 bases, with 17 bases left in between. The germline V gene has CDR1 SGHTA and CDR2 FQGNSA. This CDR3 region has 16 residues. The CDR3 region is CASSLLVGLSGYGYTF. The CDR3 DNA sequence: TGTGCCAGCAGCTTACTGGTGGGGCTATCCGGCTATGGCTACACCTTC. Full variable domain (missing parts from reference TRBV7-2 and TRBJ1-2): GAGVSQSPSNKVTEKGKDVELRCDPISGHTALYWYRQSLGQGLEFLIYFQGNSAPDKSGLPSDRFSAERTGGSVSTLTIQRTQQEDSAVYLCASSLLVGLSGYGYTFGSGTRLTVV.

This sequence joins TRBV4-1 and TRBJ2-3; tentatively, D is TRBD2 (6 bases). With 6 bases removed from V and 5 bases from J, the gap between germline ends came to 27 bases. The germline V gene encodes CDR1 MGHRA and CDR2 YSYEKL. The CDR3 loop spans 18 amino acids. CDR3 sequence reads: CASRNSPARRSGGDTQYF. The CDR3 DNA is TGCGCCAGCAGGAACAGCCCCGCGCGGCGTTCCGGGGGAGATACGCAGTATTTT.

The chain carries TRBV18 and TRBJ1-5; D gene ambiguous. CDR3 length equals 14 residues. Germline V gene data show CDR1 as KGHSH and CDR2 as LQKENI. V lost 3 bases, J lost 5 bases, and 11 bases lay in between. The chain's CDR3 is CASSPREFDQPQHF. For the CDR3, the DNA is TGTGCCAGCTCACCCCGGGAATTCGATCAGCCCCAGCATTTT.

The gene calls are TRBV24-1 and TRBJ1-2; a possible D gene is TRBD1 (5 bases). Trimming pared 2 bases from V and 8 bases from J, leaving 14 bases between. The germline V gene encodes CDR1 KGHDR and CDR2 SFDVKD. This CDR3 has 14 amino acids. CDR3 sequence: CATSDSEGTGGYTF. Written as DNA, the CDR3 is TGTGCCACCAGTGATTCGGAGGGGACGGGGGGCTACACCTTC.

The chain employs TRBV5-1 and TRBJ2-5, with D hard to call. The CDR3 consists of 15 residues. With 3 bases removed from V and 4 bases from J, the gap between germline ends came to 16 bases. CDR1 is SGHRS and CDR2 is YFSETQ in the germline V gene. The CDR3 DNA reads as TGCGCCAGCAGCTACTCGGTCTCCCTGAGAGAGACCCAGTACTTC. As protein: CASSYSVSLRETQYF.

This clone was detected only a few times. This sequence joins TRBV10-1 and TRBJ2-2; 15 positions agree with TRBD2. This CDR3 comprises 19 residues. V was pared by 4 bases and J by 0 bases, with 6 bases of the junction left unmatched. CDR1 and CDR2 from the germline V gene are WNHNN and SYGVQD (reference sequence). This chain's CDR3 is CASSGGLAGGPANTGELFF. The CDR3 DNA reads TGCGCCAGCAGTGGGGGACTAGCGGGGGGACCCGCGAACACCGGGGAGCTGTTTTTT.

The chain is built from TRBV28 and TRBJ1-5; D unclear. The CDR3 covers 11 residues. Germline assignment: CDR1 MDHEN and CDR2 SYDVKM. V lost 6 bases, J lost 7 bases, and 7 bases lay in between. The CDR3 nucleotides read TGTGCCAGCAGCACACACCAGCCCCAGCATTTT. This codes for CASSTHQPQHF.

The CDR3 nucleotides are TGTGCCAGCAGCCCCCGGGACAGGATCTACGAGCAGTACTTC. It is translated as CASSPRDRIYEQYF. The V gene is TRBV5-4, the J gene TRBJ2-7, with 8 bases that match TRBD1. This CDR3 is built from 14 residues. Germline V gene sequence: CDR1 SGHNT, CDR2 YYREEE (reference sequence). Unmatched junction bases numbered 6, after V lost 4 bases and J lost 3 bases.

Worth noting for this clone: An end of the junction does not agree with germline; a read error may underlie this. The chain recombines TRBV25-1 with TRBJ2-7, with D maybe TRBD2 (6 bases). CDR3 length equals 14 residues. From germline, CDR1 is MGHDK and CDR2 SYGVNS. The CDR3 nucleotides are TGTACCAGCGCATCCGGGACTGACCCCTACGAGCAGTACTTC. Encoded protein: CTSASGTDPYEQYF.

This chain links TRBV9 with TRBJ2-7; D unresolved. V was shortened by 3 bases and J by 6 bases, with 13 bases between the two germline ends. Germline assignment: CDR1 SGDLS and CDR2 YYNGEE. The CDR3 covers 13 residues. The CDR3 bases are TGTGCCAGCAGCGCCTCCGCGGTTCGCGAGCAGTACTTC. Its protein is CASSASAVREQYF.

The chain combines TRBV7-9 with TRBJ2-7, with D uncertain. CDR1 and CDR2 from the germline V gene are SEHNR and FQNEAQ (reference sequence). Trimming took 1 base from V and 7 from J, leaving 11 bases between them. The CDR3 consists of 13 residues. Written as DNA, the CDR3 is TGTGCCAGCAGCTTAGATCCCATCAGGGAGCAGTACTTC. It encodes CASSLDPIREQYF.

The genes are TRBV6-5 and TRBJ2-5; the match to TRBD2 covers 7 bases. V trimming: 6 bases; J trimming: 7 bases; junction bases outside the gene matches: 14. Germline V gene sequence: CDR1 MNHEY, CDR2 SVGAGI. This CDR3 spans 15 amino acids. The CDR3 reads CASRTSGNPGGTQYF. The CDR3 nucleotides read TGTGCCAGCAGGACCAGCGGGAACCCCGGGGGGACCCAGTACTTC.

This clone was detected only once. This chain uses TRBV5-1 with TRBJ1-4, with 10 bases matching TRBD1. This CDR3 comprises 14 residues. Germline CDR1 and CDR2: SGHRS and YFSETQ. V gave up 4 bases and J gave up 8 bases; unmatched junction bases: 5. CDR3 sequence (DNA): TGCGCCAGCAGCACGGGACAGGGGTCGGAAAAACTGTTTTTT. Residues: CASSTGQGSEKLFF. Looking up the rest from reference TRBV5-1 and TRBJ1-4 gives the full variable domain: KAGVTQTPRYLIKTRGQQVTLSCSPISGHRSVSWYQQTPGQGLQFLFEYFSETQRNKGNFPGRFSGRQFSNSRSEMNVSTLELGDSALYLCASSTGQGSEKLFFGSGTQLSVL.

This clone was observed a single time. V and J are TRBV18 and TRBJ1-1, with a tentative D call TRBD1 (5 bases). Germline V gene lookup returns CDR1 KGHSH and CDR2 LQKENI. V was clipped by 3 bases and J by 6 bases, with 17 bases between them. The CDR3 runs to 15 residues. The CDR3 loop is CASSPQKGEGAEAFF. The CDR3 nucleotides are TGTGCCAGCTCACCGCAAAAAGGGGAAGGCGCTGAAGCTTTCTTT. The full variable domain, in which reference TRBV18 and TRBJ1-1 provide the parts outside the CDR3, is NAGVMQNPRHLVRRRGQEARLRCSPMKGHSHVYWYRQLPEEGLKFMVYLQKENIIDESGMPKERFSAEFPKEGPSILRIQQVVRGDSAAYFCASSPQKGEGAEAFFGQGTRLTVV.

The CDR3 DNA sequence: TGCGCCAGCAGCCGAGCCGGGACAGGTCGGAGCACAGATACGCAGTATTTT. It translates to CASSRAGTGRSTDTQYF. This rearrangement joins TRBV4-1 to TRBJ2-3; 8 bases are a match to TRBD1. This CDR3 spans 17 amino acids. The ends lost 4 bases at V and 0 bases at J; junction bases unmatched: 9. The germline V gene encodes CDR1 MGHRA and CDR2 YSYEKL.

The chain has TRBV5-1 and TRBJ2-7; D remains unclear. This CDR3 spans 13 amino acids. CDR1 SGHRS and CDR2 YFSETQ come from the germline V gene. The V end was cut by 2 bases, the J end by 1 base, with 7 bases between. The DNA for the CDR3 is TGCGCCAGCAGCTTTAGCCCTTCCTACGAGCAGTACTTC. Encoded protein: CASSFSPSYEQYF. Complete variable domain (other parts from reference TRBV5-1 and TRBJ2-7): KAGVTQTPRYLIKTRGQQVTLSCSPISGHRSVSWYQQTPGQGLQFLFEYFSETQRNKGNFPGRFSGRQFSNSRSEMNVSTLELGDSALYLCASSFSPSYEQYFGPGTRLTVT.

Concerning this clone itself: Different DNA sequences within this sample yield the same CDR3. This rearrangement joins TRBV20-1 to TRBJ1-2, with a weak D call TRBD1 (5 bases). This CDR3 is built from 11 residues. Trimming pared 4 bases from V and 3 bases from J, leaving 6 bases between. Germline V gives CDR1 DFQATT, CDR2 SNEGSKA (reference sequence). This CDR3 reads CSATGDYGYTF. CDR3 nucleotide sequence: TGCAGTGCTACGGGGGACTATGGCTACACCTTC.

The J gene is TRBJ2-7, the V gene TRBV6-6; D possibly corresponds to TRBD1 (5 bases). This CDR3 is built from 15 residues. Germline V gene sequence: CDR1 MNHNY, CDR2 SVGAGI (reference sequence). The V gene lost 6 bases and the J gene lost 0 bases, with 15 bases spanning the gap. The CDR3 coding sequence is TGTGCCAGCAGCAGCAGGGCCAGGGACTCCTACGAGCAGTACTTC. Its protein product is CASSSRARDSYEQYF.

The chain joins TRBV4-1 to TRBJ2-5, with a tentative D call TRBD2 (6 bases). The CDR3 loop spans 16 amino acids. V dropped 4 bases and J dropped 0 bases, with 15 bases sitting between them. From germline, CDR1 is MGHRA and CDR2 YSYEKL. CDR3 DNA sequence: TGCGCCAGCAGCCGCGGGGTAGGGGTGAACCAAGAGACCCAGTACTTC. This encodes CASSRGVGVNQETQYF.